This T cell receptor beta chain came from a study of early T cells in non-severe SARS-CoV-2 infection. The wider study: Unsorted whole blood bulk RNA was sequenced, with unpaired chains.

This clonotype has at least ten counts. Germline V gene data show CDR1 as SGHTA and CDR2 as FQGTGA. This CDR3 is built from 14 residues. Trimming removed 2 bases from V and 7 bases from J; junction bases left unmatched: 3. In the library, individual cDNA molecules carried attached unique molecular identifiers. From the 5' RACE reads, TCRdb called clonotypes with MiXCR, one entry per CDR3 protein. The table has approximately 62,000 distinct CDR3 sequences, under 15% seen once. The chain combines TRBV7-3 with TRBJ2-1; TRBD2 aligns across 9 bases. This receptor was taken from an adult who was a healthcare worker with PCR-confirmed SARS-CoV-2 infection or an uninfected control (not recorded which). The sequenced material came from whole blood. CDR3 sequence reads: CASSLAGGPNEQFF. The CDR3 DNA reads as TGTGCCAGCAGCTTAGCGGGAGGGCCGAATGAGCAGTTCTTC.